This passage covers 30 T cell receptor beta chains from one sample sequenced in a study of T cell changes during pregnancy in multiple sclerosis. The method was immunoSEQ multiplex PCR; TCRdb's version includes in-frame clones alone and lacks a portion of them. Among about 80,000 clones listed, roughly 94% were seen once. Sequencing was performed on peripheral blood, taken before pregnancy. The source of these receptors is a female donor with multiple sclerosis, enrolled in a pregnancy study.

This chain uses TRBV19 with TRBJ2-3, with 12 bases aligning to TRBD2. This CDR3 comprises 15 residues. V lost 6 bases, J lost 2 bases, and 3 bases stayed unmatched. From germline, CDR1 is LNHDA and CDR2 SQIVND (reference sequence). In DNA, the CDR3 is TGTGCCAGTAGGACTAGCGGGGGTCTCACAGATACGCAGTATTTT. It specifies CASRTSGGLTDTQYF.

This chain joins TRBV11-3 and TRBJ2-2, with a weak D call TRBD1 (6 bases). The CDR3 spans 15 residues. V was pared by 0 bases and J by 5 bases, with 10 bases between. Germline CDR1 SGHNT, CDR2 YENEEA. In DNA, the CDR3 is TGTGCCAGCAGCTTAGATTGGACAGCAACCGGGGAGCTGTTTTTT. Residues: CASSLDWTATGELFF.

A single count supports this clone. The rearrangement joins TRBV2 to TRBJ1-4; D gene unclear. V shed 7 bases and J shed 8 bases, with 8 bases lying between them. The CDR3 has 11 residues. Germline V CDR1 and CDR2: SNHLY, FYNNEI. CDR3 nucleotides: TGTGCCAGCAAGCCAGCGGAAAAACTGTTTTTT. This gives the protein CASKPAEKLFF.

The V call is TRBV27, the J call TRBJ1-4; 7 bases line up with TRBD1. The CDR3 has 15 amino acids. CDR1 and CDR2 from the germline V gene are MNHEY and SMNVEV (reference sequence). Losses at the gene ends were 6 bases for V and 4 bases for J; bases not matched to a gene: 8. The CDR3 nucleotides are TGTGCCAGCAGCCCCTCCGGGACAGTTAATGAAAAACTGTTTTTT. Its translation is CASSPSGTVNEKLFF.

The rearrangement uses TRBV5-4 and TRBJ2-2; 8 bases agree with TRBD1. Germline V gene data show CDR1 as SGHNT and CDR2 as YYREEE (reference sequence). The J segment lost 4 bases and the V segment lost 3 bases, leaving 5 bases of the junction unmatched. The CDR3 length is 15 residues. The CDR3 coding sequence is TGTGCCAGCAGCTCCAGGACAGGGTCCACCGGGGAGCTGTTTTTT. This encodes CASSSRTGSTGELFF.

This clone has just a few counts. The CDR3 spells CASSTGQGENSPLHF. In nucleotides, the CDR3 is TGCGCCAGCAGCACCGGACAGGGAGAAAATTCACCCCTCCACTTT. The rearrangement links TRBV5-1 to TRBJ1-6; 8 bases fit TRBD1. V gave up 4 bases and J gave up 7 bases; unmatched junction bases: 7. Germline assignment: CDR1 SGHRS and CDR2 YFSETQ. The CDR3 has 15 residues.

The genes are TRBV13 and TRBJ2-5, with TRBD2 matching 9 bases. V shed 1 base, J shed 0 bases, and the junction held 3 bases outside the gene matches. Per the germline V gene, CDR1 is PRHDT and CDR2 is FYEKMQ (reference sequence). The CDR3 is 16 amino acids. The CDR3 region has the DNA TGTGCCAGCAGCTTAGCAAGCGGGGGGCACCAAGAGACCCAGTACTTC. This sequence encodes CASSLASGGHQETQYF.

A few counts support this clone. The V and J genes are TRBV5-6 and TRBJ1-2, with D possibly TRBD1 on 6 matching bases. Germline V gene lookup returns CDR1 SGHDT and CDR2 YYEEEE. This CDR3 region has 16 residues. V shed 4 bases and J shed 6 bases, with 22 bases lying between them. The CDR3 sequence: CASSQSGVFAWDGYTF. For the CDR3, the DNA is TGTGCCAGCAGCCAGTCAGGGGTCTTCGCTTGGGATGGCTACACCTTC.

The chain joins TRBV7-9 to TRBJ2-3; tentatively, D is TRBD1 (6 bases). V lost 8 bases, J lost 2 bases, and 14 bases lay in between. CDR1 is SEHNR and CDR2 is FQNEAQ in the germline V gene (reference sequence). This CDR3 region has 14 residues. The CDR3 reads CASPLRGNTDTQYF. CDR3 sequence (DNA): TGTGCCAGCCCCCTGAGGGGGAACACAGATACGCAGTATTTT.

This chain links TRBV6-5 with TRBJ1-6, with unresolved D. From germline, CDR1 is MNHEY and CDR2 SVGAGI. The CDR3 contains 14 residues. V lost 2 bases and J lost 10, with 12 bases in between. The CDR3 sequence: CASSYGQEGSPLHF. In DNA form, the CDR3 reads TGTGCCAGCAGTTACGGGCAGGAAGGATCACCCCTCCACTTT.

The J gene is TRBJ2-5, the V gene TRBV5-5, with 12 bases matching TRBD2. The trim removed 2 bases at V and 9 bases at J, leaving 5 bases unmatched. This CDR3 region has 14 residues. Germline V gene sequence: CDR1 SGHKS, CDR2 YYEKEE (reference sequence). CDR3 in DNA: TGTGCCAGCAGCTTCTTTACTAGCGGGGGGTCCCAGTACTTC. Translation: CASSFFTSGGSQYF. Supplemented by reference TRBV5-5 and TRBJ2-5, the full variable domain reads DAGVTQSPTHLIKTRGQQVTLRCSPISGHKSVSWYQQVLGQGPQFIFQYYEKEERGRGNFPDRFSARQFPNYSSELNVNALLLGDSALYLCASSFFTSGGSQYFGPGTRLLVL.

The gene calls are TRBV9 and TRBJ2-5; 7 bases match TRBD2. This CDR3 has 16 residues. Germline trimming cut 4 bases from V and 1 base from J; bases unmatched to any gene: 10. From germline, CDR1 is SGDLS and CDR2 YYNGEE. The CDR3 coding sequence is TGTGCCAGCAGCCTCTCCTTGGGGGGGGTCCAAGAGACCCAGTACTTC. It codes for CASSLSLGGVQETQYF.

The chain joins TRBV27 to TRBJ1-6, with 7 nucleotides matching TRBD1. The length of the CDR3 is 17 residues. Trimming removed 6 bases from V and 2 bases from J; junction bases left unmatched: 10. Germline CDR1 MNHEY, CDR2 SMNVEV (reference sequence). In nucleotides, the CDR3 is TGTGCCAGCAGCCCGACAGGGAAGTCCGCCTATAATTCACCCCTCCACTTT. It translates to CASSPTGKSAYNSPLHF.

Here the CDR3 reads CASSYSGLAKRGYF. CDR3 sequence (DNA): TGTGCCAGCAGTTACTCGGGACTAGCCAAGAGGGGGTATTTT. The chain has TRBV6-6 and TRBJ2-3; TRBD2 agrees at 9 bases. The CDR3 has 14 residues. V shed 0 bases, J shed 14 bases, and the junction held 9 bases outside the gene matches. Germline CDR1 is MNHNY and CDR2 is SVGAGI (reference sequence).

The genes are TRBV16 and TRBJ1-1, with a tentative D call TRBD1 (6 bases). Trimming stripped 4 bases from V and 5 bases from J, with 23 bases between. This CDR3 region has 17 residues. The germline CDR1 and CDR2 sequences are KGHSY and FQNENV. The CDR3 bases are TGTGCCAGCAGCCGCATGAGGGACATCATCCGGGGTACTGAAGCTTTCTTT. Translation: CASSRMRDIIRGTEAFF.

The genes are TRBV27 and TRBJ2-1; the match to TRBD1 covers 9 bases. Germline CDR1 and CDR2: MNHEY and SMNVEV (reference sequence). V trimming: 8 bases; J trimming: 8 bases; junction bases outside the gene matches: 13. This CDR3 region has 15 residues. In DNA form, the CDR3 reads TGTGCCAGCCACCATGAGACAGGGGGTCGCGATGAGCAGTTCTTC. This sequence encodes CASHHETGGRDEQFF.

V and J are TRBV5-4 and TRBJ1-1; D might be TRBD1 (6 bases). Trimming left V 4 bases short and J 2 bases short, with 12 bases between. The CDR3 is 14 residues long. Germline V gives CDR1 SGHNT, CDR2 YYREEE (reference sequence). CDR3 nucleotides: TGTGCCAGCAGCCGCCGGGACATCAACACTGAAGCTTTCTTT. It is translated as CASSRRDINTEAFF.

The chain recombines TRBV6-5 with TRBJ2-5; D might be TRBD2 (6 bases). Germline V gives CDR1 MNHEY, CDR2 SVGAGI. This CDR3 is 14 amino acids long. V shed 6 bases and J shed 1 base, with 12 bases lying between them. The CDR3 protein is CASSPLGGQETQYF. CDR3 DNA: TGTGCCAGCAGCCCACTGGGGGGCCAAGAGACCCAGTACTTC.

This clone was recorded once. The chain joins TRBV13 to TRBJ1-6; a weak D match, TRBD1 (5 bases). Trimming shortened V by 5 bases and J by 8 bases, and 13 bases separated the two germline ends. Germline V gene sequence: CDR1 PRHDT, CDR2 FYEKMQ (reference sequence). This CDR3 region has 14 residues. For the CDR3, the DNA is TGTGCCAGCAGCCCAGGGAATTCGGATTCACCCCTCCACTTT. Amino acids: CASSPGNSDSPLHF.

The chain links TRBV28 to TRBJ1-4; D possibly corresponds to TRBD1 (6 bases). The CDR3 totals 16 residues. Per the germline V gene, CDR1 is MDHEN and CDR2 is SYDVKM. V was cut by 6 bases and J by 3 bases, with 17 bases left in between. The CDR3 loop is CASRKGGLVANEKLFF. The DNA of the CDR3 is TGTGCCAGCAGAAAGGGGGGGCTCGTAGCTAATGAAAAACTGTTTTTT.

This chain uses TRBV11-3 with TRBJ2-5, with 8 bases aligning to TRBD1. Trimming removed 5 bases from V and 5 bases from J; junction bases left unmatched: 10. Germline CDR1 is SGHNT and CDR2 is YENEEA. The CDR3 totals 15 residues. The CDR3 nucleotides read TGTGCCAGCAGCGCCCGACAGGGGAGTTTCGAGACCCAGTACTTC. As protein: CASSARQGSFETQYF.

The chain carries TRBV19 and TRBJ2-5, with D tentatively TRBD2 (8 bases). Looked up from germline, CDR1 is LNHDA and CDR2 is SQIVND (reference sequence). The CDR3 is 19 amino acids. Trimming cost V 3 bases and J 2 bases, with 25 bases left between them. CDR3 DNA: TGTGCCAGTAGTATCTGGAGGGGGCGCGGGGGGCTCATTCAAGAGACCCAGTACTTC. Amino acid sequence: CASSIWRGRGGLIQETQYF.

The chain has TRBV27 and TRBJ1-2, with 7 bases identical to TRBD1. Germline CDR1 and CDR2: MNHEY and SMNVEV (reference sequence). The CDR3 loop spans 12 amino acids. With V trimmed by 5 bases and J by 4 bases, 1 base remained unmatched. The CDR3 spells CASSRQGYGYTF. DNA for the CDR3: TGTGCCAGCAGTAGACAGGGCTATGGCTACACCTTC.

J is TRBJ1-1 and V is TRBV5-1; the D is unclear. CDR3 size: 13 residues. CDR1 SGHRS and CDR2 YFSETQ come from the germline V gene. The V end was cut by 0 bases, the J end by 2 bases, with 5 bases between. The CDR3 spells CASSLVPNTEAFF. DNA for the CDR3: TGCGCCAGCAGCTTGGTTCCAAACACTGAAGCTTTCTTT.

This clone was observed once. The gene calls are TRBV4-2 and TRBJ2-2; the match to TRBD2 covers 10 bases. Losses at the gene ends were 4 bases for V and 5 bases for J; bases not matched to a gene: 13. Germline V gene data show CDR1 as LGHNA and CDR2 as YNFKEQ. This CDR3 is 18 amino acids long. The CDR3 DNA is TGTGCCAGCAGCCGCGAAGACCGAAGCGGGGGGGCGACCGGGGAGCTGTTTTTT. Translation gives CASSREDRSGGATGELFF.

The chain recombines TRBV29-1 with TRBJ2-4; maybe TRBD2 (5 bases). Per germline, CDR1 SQVTM and CDR2 ANQGSEA. The CDR3 totals 14 residues. V was trimmed by 4 bases and J by 0 bases, leaving 10 bases between them. CDR3 amino acids: CSVAGRLAKNIQYF. DNA for the CDR3: TGCAGCGTTGCGGGGAGACTAGCCAAAAACATTCAGTACTTC.

The rearrangement joins TRBV11-2 to TRBJ2-7; 11 bases align to TRBD2. Germline V gene sequence: CDR1 SGHAT, CDR2 FQNNGV. This CDR3 contains 15 residues. Losses at the gene ends were 5 bases for V and 0 bases for J; bases not matched to a gene: 3. CDR3: CASSVTSGSSYEQYF. The CDR3 DNA sequence: TGTGCCAGCAGCGTTACTAGCGGGAGCTCCTACGAGCAGTACTTC.

This chain joins TRBV7-9 and TRBJ2-1; TRBD2 matches 7 bases. CDR3 length equals 15 residues. Unmatched junction bases numbered 8, after V lost 5 bases and J lost 4 bases. CDR1 and CDR2 from the germline V gene are SEHNR and FQNEAQ (reference sequence). CDR3 loop: CASSHSSGRYNEQFF. CDR3 nucleotides: TGTGCCAGCAGCCACTCTAGCGGCAGATACAATGAGCAGTTCTTC. Variable domain in full (rest from reference TRBV7-9 and TRBJ2-1): DTGVSQNPRHKITKRGQNVTFRCDPISEHNRLYWYRQTLGQGPEFLTYFQNEAQLEKSRLLSDRFSAERPKGSFSTLEIQRTEQGDSAMYLCASSHSSGRYNEQFFGPGTRLTVL.

The chain employs TRBV6-4 and TRBJ2-3; 11 nucleotides line up with TRBD2. The V gene end was trimmed by 4 bases and the J gene end by 2 bases; junction bases not matched to a gene: 5. The CDR3 totals 16 residues. The V gene's germline CDR1 is MRHNA and CDR2 SNTAGT. The CDR3 DNA follows: TGTGCCAGCAGTGTACTAGCGGGGGCCGACACAGATACGCAGTATTTT. It encodes CASSVLAGADTDTQYF.

V gene TRBV19 combines with J gene TRBJ1-5; 7 nucleotides line up with TRBD1. This CDR3 has 16 amino acids. Germline assignment: CDR1 LNHDA and CDR2 SQIVND (reference sequence). After removal of 3 bases from V and 4 bases from J, the junction contained 9 bases not matched to a gene. The CDR3 nucleotides are TGTGCCAGTAGTATCGTCACAGGGGCGTCAAATCAGCCCCAGCATTTT. Translating it yields CASSIVTGASNQPQHF.